Listed below are T cell receptor beta chains from one sample, sequenced in a study of follicular helper T cells after annual influenza vaccination. Data came from immunoSEQ multiplex PCR; TCRdb stores just in-frame clones and leaves some out. The profile shows about 14,000 clones, approximately 84% of them singletons. Here the sequenced sample was CXCR5- memory CD4+ T cells sorted from blood, taken on the day of influenza vaccination. These receptors originate from an adult who received the influenza vaccine. Each CDR3 is given with its conserved first and last residue. D genes are given only for firm matches. Expanded clones are given a class, and other clones once, few, many or no size at all.

>NA|NA|TRBV7-2|TRBJ2-2
TGTGCCAGCAGCTTAGTACTGTCGAACACCGGGGAGCTGTTTTTT
CASSLVLSNTGELFF
>NA|NA|TRBV19|TRBJ1-2
TGTGCCAGTCGACAGCACAATGGCTACACCTTC
CASRQHNGYTF
>few|TRBD2|TRBV7-2|TRBJ2-7
TGTGCCAGCAGCTTAGCGGGGGGGACGCACCACGAGCAGTACTTC
CASSLAGGTHHEQYF
>few|TRBD1|TRBV5-1|TRBJ1-6
TGCGCCAGCTGTAGGTGGAGGGAGGGGGCTAATTCACCCCTCCACTTT
CASCRWREGANSPLHF
>NA|TRBD1|TRBV4-1|TRBJ2-5
TGCGCCAGCAGCCAAACCGGGACAGGATCCGAGACCCAGTACTTC
CASSQTGTGSETQYF
>few|NA|TRBV6-6|TRBJ2-7
TGTGCCAGCACAACAGGGTATCGCTACGAGCAGTACTTC
CASTTGYRYEQYF
>few|NA|TRBV18|TRBJ2-7
TGTGCCAGCTCAACCCTGGAAACAGGGCCCCACGAGCAGTACTTC
CASSTLETGPHEQYF
>NA|NA|TRBV5-1|TRBJ2-4
TGCGCCAGCAGCCGGTGGGACGTAGCCAAAAACATTCAGTACTTC
CASSRWDVAKNIQYF
>NA|NA|TRBV2|TRBJ2-4
TGTGCCAGCAGTGAACAGGGACTAGCCAAAAACATTCAGTACTTC
CASSEQGLAKNIQYF
>NA|NA|TRBV4-2|TRBJ2-2
TGTGCCAGCAGCCCCGGGGGGCTTAACACCGGGGAGCTGTTTTTT
CASSPGGLNTGELFF
>NA|NA|TRBV29-1|TRBJ1-4
TGCAGCGTTGAGGGAGTCCCTAATGAAAAACTGTTTTTT
CSVEGVPNEKLFF
>NA|TRBD1|TRBV27|TRBJ1-1
TGTGCCAGCAGTCGACAGGGTAAGGCTTTCTTT
CASSRQGKAFF
>NA|NA|TRBV18|TRBJ1-1
TGTGCCAGCTCAAGGAGTAACGTACAGAACACTGAAGCTTTCTTT
CASSRSNVQNTEAFF
>NA|NA|TRBV19|TRBJ1-6
TGTGCCAGTAAGAATGTTGGGAATTCGGCCCTCCACTTT
CASKNVGNSALHF
>NA|NA|TRBV10-1|TRBJ2-3
TGCGCCAGCAGCTCACGGGAAATCACAGATACGCAGTATTTT
CASSSREITDTQYF
>NA|NA|TRBV28|TRBJ2-7
TGTGCCAGCAGTTTACGGACACAAGTGCGCGAGCAGTACTTC
CASSLRTQVREQYF
>NA|TRBD2|TRBV10-3|TRBJ2-5
TGTGCCATCAGTGAGGGACTAGCGGGTCTCCAAGAGACCCAGTACTTC
CAISEGLAGLQETQYF
>NA|NA|TRBV10-1|TRBJ2-7
TGCGCCAGCAGTGGCCAGGGTATTGGGTACGAGCAGTACTTC
CASSGQGIGYEQYF
>NA|TRBD2|TRBV11-3|TRBJ2-3
TGTGCCAGCAGCCCTACTAGCGGCACTAGGGATACGCAGTATTTT
CASSPTSGTRDTQYF
>NA|NA|TRBV7-2|TRBJ2-5
TGTGCCAGCAGCTTCGACGGGAACCAAGAGACCCAGTACTTC
CASSFDGNQETQYF
>NA|NA|TRBV28|TRBJ1-1
TGTGCCACCTGCCCCCGGGTCACTGAAGCTTTCTTT
CATCPRVTEAFF
>once|NA|TRBV10-3|TRBJ2-3
TGTGCCATCAGTGTTGCGGGTGTAACCACAGATACGCAGTATTTT
CAISVAGVTTDTQYF
>NA|NA|TRBV5-6|TRBJ2-7
TGTGCCAGCAGCTTCGAAGGGTTGCGCGCCGAGCAGTACTTC
CASSFEGLRAEQYF
>NA|NA|TRBV4-1|TRBJ2-5
TGCGCCAGCAGCCAAGAAGGGCTTCCTGGTGAGACCCAGTACTTC
CASSQEGLPGETQYF
>NA|NA|TRBV6-1|TRBJ2-1
TGTGCCGGCCGGGACTTACCCTACAATGAGCAGTTCTTC
CAGRDLPYNEQFF
>NA|TRBD1|TRBV5-1|TRBJ1-4
TGCGCCAGCAGCTACCGGGACAGGGGGGCTCATGAAAAACTGTTTTTT
CASSYRDRGAHEKLFF
>NA|TRBD1|TRBV28|TRBJ1-2
TGTGCCAGCAGCCCGGGACAGGGTTACTATGGCTACACCTTC
CASSPGQGYYGYTF
>NA|NA|TRBV5-1|TRBJ1-5
TGCGCCAGCAGCTTGGTGGGCGGTAATCAGCCCCAGCATTTT
CASSLVGGNQPQHF
>NA|NA|TRBV4-3|TRBJ1-1
TGCGCCAGCAGCCAAGATACGGCGGGATACACTGAAGCTTTCTTT
CASSQDTAGYTEAFF
>NA|TRBD1|TRBV5-1|TRBJ2-1
TGCGCCAGCAGCTTAACAGGGGGGTCCTACAATGAGCAGTTCTTC
CASSLTGGSYNEQFF
>NA|NA|TRBV7-9|TRBJ2-7
TGTGCCAGCAGCCGAGGCTACGAGCAGTACTTC
CASSRGYEQYF
>NA|NA|TRBV7-3|TRBJ2-3
TGTGCCAGCAGCGAAGGGGGGGACAGGAGCACAGATACGCAGTATTTT
CASSEGGDRSTDTQYF
>NA|TRBD2|TRBV6-1|TRBJ2-1
TGTGCCAGCGGACTAGGGGCCCAAGCGAACAATGAGCAGTTCTTC
CASGLGAQANNEQFF
>NA|NA|TRBV6-5|TRBJ1-2
TGTGCCAGCAGTAGCGGAGAGGGGCCCTATGGCTACACCTTC
CASSSGEGPYGYTF
>NA|TRBD2|TRBV5-6|TRBJ2-3
TGTGCCAGCCGAAGGGAGGGAGTATATACAGATACGCAGTATTTT
CASRREGVYTDTQYF
>NA|TRBD1|TRBV4-3|TRBJ2-1
TGCGCCAGCAGCCAAGATCGGGCAGGGGGCAATGAGCAGTTCTTC
CASSQDRAGGNEQFF
>once|NA|TRBV5-1|TRBJ2-3
TGCGCCAGCATGGCAGCCACTAGCACAGATACGCAGTATTTT
CASMAATSTDTQYF
>NA|NA|TRBV18|TRBJ1-4
TGTGCCAGCTCACAACAGGGTGGATTCGATGAAAAACTGTTTTTT
CASSQQGGFDEKLFF
>NA|TRBD1|TRBV7-9|TRBJ1-4
TGTGCCCTCAGGGGGGGAGGGACTAATGAAAAACTGTTTTTT
CALRGGGTNEKLFF
>NA|NA|TRBV28|TRBJ1-4
TGTGCCAGCAGTTTAGGGGGGAGGAATGAAAAACTGTTTTTT
CASSLGGRNEKLFF
>NA|NA|TRBV2|TRBJ2-5
TGTGCCAGCAGTGAGCAACAGGGAAAAGCCCAGGAGACCCAGTACTTC
CASSEQQGKAQETQYF
>NA|NA|TRBV19|TRBJ1-6
TGTGCCAGTAGTAAGGGACACAGCTCCTATAATTCACCCCTCCACTTT
CASSKGHSSYNSPLHF